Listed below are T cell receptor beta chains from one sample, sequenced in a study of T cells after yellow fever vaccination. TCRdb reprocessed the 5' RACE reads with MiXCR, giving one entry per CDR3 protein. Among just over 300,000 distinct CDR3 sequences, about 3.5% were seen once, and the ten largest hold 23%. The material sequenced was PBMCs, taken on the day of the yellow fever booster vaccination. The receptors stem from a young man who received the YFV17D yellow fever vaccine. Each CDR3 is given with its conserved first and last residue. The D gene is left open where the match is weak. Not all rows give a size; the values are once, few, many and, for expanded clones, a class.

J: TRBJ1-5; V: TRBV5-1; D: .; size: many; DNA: TGCGCCAGCAGACCCTCGGGGGGCGGTCAGCCCCAGCATTTT; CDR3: CASRPSGGGQPQHF
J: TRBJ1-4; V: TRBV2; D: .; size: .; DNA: TGTGCCAGCAGTGAAACGGGCCAGGGGCTGGGAAAACTGTTTTTT; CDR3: CASSETGQGLGKLFF
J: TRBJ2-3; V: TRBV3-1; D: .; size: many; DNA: TGTGCCAGCAGCCAAGGAGCAGCAGGGGATACGCAGTATTTT; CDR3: CASSQGAAGDTQYF
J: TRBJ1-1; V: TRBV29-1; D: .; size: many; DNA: TGCAGCGTTGAATTACGGGACCCAACAGAGACTGAAGCTTTCTTT; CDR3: CSVELRDPTETEAFF
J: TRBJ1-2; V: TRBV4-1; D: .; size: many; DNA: TGCGCCAGCAGCGTGGGCGGCTATGGCTACACCTTC; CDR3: CASSVGGYGYTF
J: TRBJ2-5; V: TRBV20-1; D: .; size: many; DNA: TGCAGTGCTAGAGACTGGACTTTACAAGAGACCCAGTACTTC; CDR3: CSARDWTLQETQYF
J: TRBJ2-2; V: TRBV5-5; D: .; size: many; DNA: TGTGCCAGCAGCATACGGACAGATCACACCGGGGAGCTGTTTTTT; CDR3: CASSIRTDHTGELFF
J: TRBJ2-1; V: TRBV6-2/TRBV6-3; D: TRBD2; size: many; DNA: TGTGCCAGCACTTTGCGGGGGACCAACAATGAGCAGTTCTTC; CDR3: CASTLRGTNNEQFF
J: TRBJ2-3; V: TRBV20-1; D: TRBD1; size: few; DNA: TGCAGTGTCGCGTTCTGGGGACAGGGGGGCACAGATACGCAGTATTTT; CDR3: CSVAFWGQGGTDTQYF
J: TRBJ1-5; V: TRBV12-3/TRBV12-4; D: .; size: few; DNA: TGTGCCAGCAGTTCCATATCAGGGGTCAGCAATCAGCCCCAGCATTTT; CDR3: CASSSISGVSNQPQHF
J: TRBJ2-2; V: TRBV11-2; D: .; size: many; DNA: TGTGCCAGCAGACAACAGGGAGCCGGGGAGCTGTTTTTT; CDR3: CASRQQGAGELFF
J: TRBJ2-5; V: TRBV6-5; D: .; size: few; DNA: TGTGCCAGCAGGAGAGGGGGTTCTGGTAAGACCCAGTACTTC; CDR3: CASRRGGSGKTQYF
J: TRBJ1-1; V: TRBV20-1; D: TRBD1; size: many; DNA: TGCAGTGCTATATGGACAGGGAGGGGCGACACTGAAGCTTTCTTT; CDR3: CSAIWTGRGDTEAFF
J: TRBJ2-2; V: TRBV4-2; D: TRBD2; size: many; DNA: TGTGCCAGCAGCCAAGGGACTAGGCGGGGGGGCCGAACCGGGGAGCTGTTTTTT; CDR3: CASSQGTRRGGRTGELFF
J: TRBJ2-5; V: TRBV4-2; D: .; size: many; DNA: TGTGCCAGCGGCGGCAGGGGACCCCAAGAGACCCAGTACTTC; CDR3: CASGGRGPQETQYF
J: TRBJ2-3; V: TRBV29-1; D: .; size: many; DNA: TGCAGCGCCGACCTTTTTCTAAGCACAGATACGCAGTATTTT; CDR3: CSADLFLSTDTQYF
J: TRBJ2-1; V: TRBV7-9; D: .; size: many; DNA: TGTGCCAGCAGCTACCCCACGGACAGTAATGAGCAGTTCTTC; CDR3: CASSYPTDSNEQFF
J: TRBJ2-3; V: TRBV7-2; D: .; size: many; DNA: TGTGCCAGCAGGGCAACGGGGGATACGCAGTATTTT; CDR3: CASRATGDTQYF
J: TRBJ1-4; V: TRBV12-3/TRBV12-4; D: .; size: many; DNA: TGTGCCAGCAGCCGGCTGAGGGAAAAACTGTTTTTT; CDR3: CASSRLREKLFF
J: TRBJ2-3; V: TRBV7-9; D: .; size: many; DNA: TGTGCCAGCAGCCCTGGTCTGGACGGCACAGATACGCAGTATTTT; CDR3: CASSPGLDGTDTQYF
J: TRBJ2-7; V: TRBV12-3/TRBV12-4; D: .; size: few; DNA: TGTGCCAGCAGTTTAACCGTGGGTACCGCCTACGAGCAGTACTTC; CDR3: CASSLTVGTAYEQYF
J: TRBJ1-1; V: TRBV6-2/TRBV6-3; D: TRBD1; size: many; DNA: TGTGCCAGCCGGACAGGGAAGAACACTGAAGCTTTCTTT; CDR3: CASRTGKNTEAFF
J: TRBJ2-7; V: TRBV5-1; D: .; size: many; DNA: TGCGCCAGCAGCTGGAGACAGGCTGCCTACGAGCAGTACTTC; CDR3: CASSWRQAAYEQYF
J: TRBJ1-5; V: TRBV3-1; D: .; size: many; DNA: TGTGCCAGCAGCCAAGCGGCGGGTCGTGTCCAGCATTTT; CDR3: CASSQAAGRVQHF
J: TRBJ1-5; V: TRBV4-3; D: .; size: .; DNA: TGCGCCAGCAGCCAACGGGCCGGAAGAGGTCAGCCCCAGCATTTT; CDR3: CASSQRAGRGQPQHF
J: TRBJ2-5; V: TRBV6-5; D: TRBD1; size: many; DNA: TGTGCCAGCAGTTACACCCCCACAGGGGGCCAACGAGGTACCGAGACCCAGTACTTC; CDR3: CASSYTPTGGQRGTETQYF
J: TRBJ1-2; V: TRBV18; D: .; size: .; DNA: TGTGCCAGCTCACCACCCAACGAGGATGGCTACACCTTC; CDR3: CASSPPNEDGYTF
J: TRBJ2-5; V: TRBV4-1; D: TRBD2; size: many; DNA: TGCGCCAGCAGCCAAGATTCAGTGGGACTAGCGGGAGACAACCGAGAGACCCAGTACTTC; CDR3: CASSQDSVGLAGDNRETQYF
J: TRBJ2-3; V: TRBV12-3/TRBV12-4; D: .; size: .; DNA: TGTGCCAGCGACACGGGGGGCGCCCTCCTCGATACGCAGTATTTT; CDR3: CASDTGGALLDTQYF
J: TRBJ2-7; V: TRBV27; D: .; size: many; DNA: TGTGCCAGCAGTCTAAGCCCCCAATACGAGCAGTACTTC; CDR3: CASSLSPQYEQYF
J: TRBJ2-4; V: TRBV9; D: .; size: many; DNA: TGTGCCAGCAGCGTCGGGACTCGGAACATTCAGTACTTC; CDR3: CASSVGTRNIQYF
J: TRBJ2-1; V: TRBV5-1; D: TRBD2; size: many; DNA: TGCGCCAGCAGCCCCCTGGCGGGGGGGCATGAAATTGAGCAGTTCTTC; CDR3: CASSPLAGGHEIEQFF
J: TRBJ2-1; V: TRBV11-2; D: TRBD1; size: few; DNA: TGTGCCAGCAGCCCGTTCACCGGGACAGTTACAAGTGAGCAGTTCTTC; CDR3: CASSPFTGTVTSEQFF
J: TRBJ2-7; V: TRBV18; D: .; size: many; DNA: TGTGCCAGCTCATCTTCGACAGCCTACGAGCAGTACTTC; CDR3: CASSSSTAYEQYF
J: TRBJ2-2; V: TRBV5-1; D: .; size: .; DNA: TGCGCCAGCAGCCTCCTGACTAGCACCGGGGAGCTGTTTTTT; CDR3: CASSLLTSTGELFF
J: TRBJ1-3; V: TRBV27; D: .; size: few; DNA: TGTGCCAGCAGTTTAGTCCCGTACGGAAACACCATATATTTT; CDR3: CASSLVPYGNTIYF
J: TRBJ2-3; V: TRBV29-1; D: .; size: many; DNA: TGCAGCGTGCGTGAGAGGGTTACGCAGTATTTT; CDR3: CSVRERVTQYF
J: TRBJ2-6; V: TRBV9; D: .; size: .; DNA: TGTGCCAGCAGCGTCCGCCAGGGTGAGCCTGGGGCCAACGTCCTGACTTTC; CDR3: CASSVRQGEPGANVLTF
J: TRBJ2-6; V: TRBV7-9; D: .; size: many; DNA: TGTGCCAGCGACCTCCCGGCAGGGATCTCGTCGGGGGCCAACGTCCTGACTTTC; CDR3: CASDLPAGISSGANVLTF
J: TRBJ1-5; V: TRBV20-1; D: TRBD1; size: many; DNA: TGCAGTGCTCTCCGGGACAGGGACAATCAGCCCCAGCATTTT; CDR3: CSALRDRDNQPQHF